This T cell receptor beta chain was retrieved from a study of cytomegalovirus exposure and HLA in healthy donors. Background on the study: The study's early data release held tens of millions of unique TCRs from HLA-typed donors. Study findings and constraints: According to a later analysis, donors in an Asian-associated ancestry cluster reportedly had fewer N-insertions than the roughly 640-donor mean. Later analysis associated a missense DCLRE1C variant with TCR beta V- and J-gene trimming. Sequencing depth across donors, presence/absence analyses assumed, was roughly uniform.

Points on this clone: The antigen is undetermined.

The study ran its PCR with 60 Vbeta and 13 Jbeta primers. The assay was immunoSEQ multiplex PCR, and TCRdb's table has in-frame clones only and misses some. The sample data list about 51,000 clones. V was pared by 4 bases and J by 8 bases, with 4 bases of the junction left unmatched. The CDR3 contains 13 residues. CDR1 and CDR2 from the germline V gene are MDHEN and SYDVKM. The material sequenced was PBMCs. The sequence came from a man in his forties in good health and CMV-seropositive. The chain uses TRBV28 and TRBJ1-2, with 10 positions matching TRBD1. This CDR3 reads CASSSGQGGGYTF. CDR3 bases: TGTGCCAGCAGTTCTGGACAGGGGGGCGGCTACACCTTC.